A single sample is the source of the 10 T cell receptor beta chains below, sequenced in a study of cytomegalovirus exposure and HLA in healthy donors. The table came from immunoSEQ multiplex PCR; TCRdb's copy has only in-frame clones and leaves some out. The table shows about 98,000 clones, with approximately 94% occurring only once. What was sequenced was PBMCs. These receptors were taken from a woman between 18 and 29 years old in good health and CMV-seronegative.

The CDR3 nucleotides read TGCGCCAGCAGCTCCACGGGACAGGGGTATTACGAGCAGTACTTC. Its protein is CASSSTGQGYYEQYF. The chain joins TRBV5-1 to TRBJ2-7; 10 bases match TRBD1. The CDR3 runs to 15 residues. The germline gives CDR1 SGHRS, CDR2 YFSETQ. The V and J ends lost 3 bases and 4 bases, in that order; junction bases with no gene match: 7.

The chain combines TRBV4-1 with TRBJ2-5; the match to TRBD2 covers 9 bases. CDR1 MGHRA and CDR2 YSYEKL come from the germline V gene. The CDR3 is 15 residues long. V lost 0 bases, J lost 4 bases, and 3 bases stayed unmatched. CDR3 sequence: CASSQEGLAPETQYF. DNA of the CDR3: TGCGCCAGCAGCCAAGAGGGACTAGCCCCAGAGACCCAGTACTTC.

CDR3 DNA: TGTGCCAGCAGCGTAGGGGGCGGGATCTCCTACGAGCAGTACTTC. This sequence encodes CASSVGGGISYEQYF. The V gene is TRBV9, the J gene TRBJ2-7; TRBD2 might be the D (6 bases). The V and J ends lost 0 bases and 0 bases respectively, with 10 bases between them. From germline, CDR1 is SGDLS and CDR2 YYNGEE. CDR3 length: 15 residues. The full variable domain, with the rest looked up from reference TRBV9 and TRBJ2-7, is DSGVTQTPKHLITATGQRVTLRCSPRSGDLSVYWYQQSLDQGLQFLIQYYNGEERAKGNILERFSAQQFPDLHSELNLSSLELGDSALYFCASSVGGGISYEQYFGPGTRLTVT.

This chain uses TRBV7-2 with TRBJ1-2; TRBD1 agrees at 7 bases. V was pared by 5 bases and J by 7 bases, with 16 bases of the junction left unmatched. The V gene's germline CDR1 is SGHTA and CDR2 FQGNSA. The CDR3 totals 16 residues. CDR3 in DNA: TGTGCCAGCAGCCGTGCCCTCCAGGGGGGTGAGAGTGGCTACACCTTC. This encodes CASSRALQGGESGYTF.

The V gene is TRBV4-2, the J gene TRBJ1-5; D possibly corresponds to TRBD1 (6 bases). V lost 0 bases and J 2 bases, leaving 11 bases between the germline ends. The CDR3 extends over 16 amino acids. CDR1 is LGHNA, CDR2 YNFKEQ, per germline. For the CDR3, the DNA is TGTGCCAGCAGCCAAGATGGGGGGGCAGGCAATCAGCCCCAGCATTTT. Its protein is CASSQDGGAGNQPQHF.

The genes are TRBV15 and TRBJ1-6, with TRBD1 matching 9 bases. With 8 bases clipped from V and 0 bases from J, the junction kept 5 bases outside the gene matches. Germline CDR1 reads LNHNV; CDR2 reads YYDKDF (reference sequence). CDR3 length: 16 amino acids. CDR3 amino acids: CATADRGSSYNSPLHF. Written as DNA, the CDR3 is TGTGCCACCGCCGACAGGGGGAGCTCCTATAATTCACCCCTCCACTTT. The variable domain in full, completed from reference TRBV15 and TRBJ1-6, reads DAMVIQNPRYQVTQFGKPVTLSCSQTLNHNVMYWYQQKSSQAPKLLFHYYDKDFNNEADTPDNFQSRRPNTSFCFLDIRSPGLGDTAMYLCATADRGSSYNSPLHFGNGTRLTVT.

This chain joins TRBV14 and TRBJ1-3; 8 bases match TRBD1. V shed 3 bases and J 4 bases; nucleotides not matched to a gene: 5. The CDR3 sequence is 15 residues long. Germline assignment: CDR1 SGHDN and CDR2 FVKESK. This CDR3 reads CASSHRTGTGNTIYF. The CDR3 coding sequence is TGTGCCAGCAGCCACCGGACAGGGACAGGAAACACCATATATTTT.

This clone was observed once. The J gene is TRBJ2-7, the V gene TRBV10-3; D is unresolved. CDR3 length equals 13 residues. V gave up 0 bases and J gave up 1 base, with 4 bases separating them. The germline V gene has CDR1 ENHRY and CDR2 SYGVKD. DNA for the CDR3: TGTGCCATCAGTGAGTCTCAGTCCTACGAGCAGTACTTC. As protein: CAISESQSYEQYF.

The chain combines TRBV10-3 with TRBJ2-2, with D possibly being TRBD1 (6 bases). Trimming removed 10 bases from V and 7 bases from J, with 19 bases in between. The CDR3 is made up of 14 amino acids. In germline, CDR1 is ENHRY, CDR2 SYGVKD. The CDR3: CATLVQGSGGELFF. The CDR3 DNA follows: TGTGCCACCCTTGTTCAGGGGAGCGGCGGGGAGCTGTTTTTT.

CDR3 amino acids: CASSPGWANSPLHF. CDR3 coding DNA: TGTGCCAGTAGTCCTGGGTGGGCAAATTCACCCCTCCACTTT. The rearrangement uses TRBV19 and TRBJ1-6; D call uncertain. The CDR3 consists of 14 residues. Trimming took 5 bases from V and 7 from J, leaving 12 bases between them. The germline V gene has CDR1 LNHDA and CDR2 SQIVND (reference sequence).